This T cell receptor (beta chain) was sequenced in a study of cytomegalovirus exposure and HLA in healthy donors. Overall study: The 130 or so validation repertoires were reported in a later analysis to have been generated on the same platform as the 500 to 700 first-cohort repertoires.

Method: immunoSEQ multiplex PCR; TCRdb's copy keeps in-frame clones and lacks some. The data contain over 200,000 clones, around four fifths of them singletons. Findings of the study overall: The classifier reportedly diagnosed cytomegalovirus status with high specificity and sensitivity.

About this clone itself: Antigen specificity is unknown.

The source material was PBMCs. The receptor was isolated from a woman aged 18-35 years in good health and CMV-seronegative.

CDR3 protein: CASSESTWGPWYRLYGYTF. The CDR3, as DNA: TGTGCCAGCAGTGAATCCACATGGGGCCCGTGGTATCGGCTCTATGGCTACACCTTC. The chain links TRBV2 to TRBJ1-2; D possibly corresponds to TRBD1 (5 bases). Germline V gene data show CDR1 as SNHLY and CDR2 as FYNNEI. The V gene lost 2 bases and the J gene lost 4 bases, with 26 bases spanning the gap. The CDR3 sequence is 19 residues long.